One and the same sample provided the 12 T cell receptor beta chains below, sequenced in a study of cytomegalovirus exposure and HLA in healthy donors. The PCR ran on 60 Vbeta and 13 Jbeta primers. Clones were read by immunoSEQ multiplex PCR, and TCRdb kept only the in-frame ones, dropping some. The table for this sample gives fewer than 85,000 clones. The sequenced sample was PBMCs. The origin of the receptors is a woman aged 35 to 49 in good health and CMV-seropositive.

The gene calls are TRBV19 and TRBJ1-4; tentative D call: TRBD1 (5 bases). Germline-derived CDR1 and CDR2 are LNHDA and SQIVND (reference sequence). Trimming took 9 bases from V and 0 from J, leaving 17 bases between them. This CDR3 spans 16 amino acids. The CDR3 loop reads CASKGLRAATNEKLFF. CDR3 DNA: TGTGCCAGCAAGGGACTTCGGGCCGCAACTAATGAAAAACTGTTTTTT. Looking up the rest from reference TRBV19 and TRBJ1-4 gives the full variable domain: DGGITQSPKYLFRKEGQNVTLSCEQNLNHDAMYWYRQDPGQGLRLIYYSQIVNDFQKGDIAEGYSVSREKKESFPLTVTSAQKNPTAFYLCASKGLRAATNEKLFFGSGTQLSVL.

This rearrangement joins TRBV27 to TRBJ2-1; 8 nucleotides align to TRBD2. The germline CDR1 and CDR2 sequences are MNHEY and SMNVEV (reference sequence). The CDR3 spans 18 residues. V was clipped by 2 bases and J by 4 bases; unmatched bases: 13. The CDR3 nucleotides read TGTGCCAGCAGTTTACGGAGCGGGAGCCTCGAGGGATACAATGAGCAGTTCTTC. Its translation: CASSLRSGSLEGYNEQFF.

The chain employs TRBV28 and TRBJ1-1; TRBD1 aligns across 8 bases. Germline CDR1 MDHEN, CDR2 SYDVKM. Losses at the gene ends were 0 bases for V and 5 bases for J; bases not matched to a gene: 14. The CDR3 has 18 residues. CDR3 residues: CASSLWPGGAPGGTEAFF. The CDR3 nucleotides are TGTGCCAGCAGTTTATGGCCAGGGGGCGCCCCGGGTGGTACTGAAGCTTTCTTT.

The chain is built from TRBV29-1 and TRBJ2-1; D is perhaps TRBD2 (6 bases). The germline CDR1 and CDR2 sequences are SQVTM and ANQGSEA. V was pared by 5 bases and J by 6 bases, with 11 bases between. The CDR3 consists of 12 residues. The CDR3 nucleotides read TGCAGCGTTTCCGGGAGAGGCAATGAGCAGTTCTTC. It codes for CSVSGRGNEQFF.

This chain links TRBV4-3 with TRBJ1-1; possibly TRBD1 for D (5 bases). Deletions cut 3 bases from V and 5 bases from J, with 16 bases between. This CDR3 spans 15 amino acids. Germline V CDR1 and CDR2: LGHNA, YSLEER. As DNA, the CDR3 is TGCGCCAGCAGCCAGGCCCTTCGGGGGACTACTGAAGCTTTCTTT. This translates into CASSQALRGTTEAFF.

The chain couples TRBV9 to TRBJ2-7, with 11 bases fitting TRBD1. Germline V CDR1 and CDR2: SGDLS, YYNGEE. J lost 2 bases, V lost 3 bases, and 7 bases had no gene match. The CDR3 is 16 residues long. The CDR3 nucleotides are TGTGCCAGCAGCGCTCCCGGGACAGGGGGGCCCTACGAGCAGTACTTC. Encoded protein: CASSAPGTGGPYEQYF.

This sequence joins TRBV6-5 and TRBJ2-6; possibly TRBD1 for D (6 bases). Germline V gives CDR1 MNHEY, CDR2 SVGAGI. The CDR3 covers 15 residues. Trimming removed 5 bases at V and 0 bases at J, with 8 bases between. The CDR3 region has the DNA TGTGCCAGCAGTCAGGGGACCTCTGGGGCCAACGTCCTGACTTTC. Protein product: CASSQGTSGANVLTF.

The CDR3 loop reads CASSFKVLSDEKLFF. In DNA form, the CDR3 reads TGTGCCAGCAGCTTCAAGGTCCTGAGCGACGAAAAACTGTTTTTT. The V and J genes are TRBV5-6 and TRBJ1-4; D is unresolved. V shed 2 bases and J shed 8 bases, with 16 bases lying between them. This CDR3 has 15 amino acids. Germline values: CDR1 SGHDT, CDR2 YYEEEE.

The chain uses TRBV4-2 and TRBJ1-1; 11 bases are a match to TRBD1. The CDR3 extends over 17 amino acids. After removal of 0 bases from V and 10 bases from J, the junction contained 13 bases not matched to a gene. Germline CDR1 LGHNA, CDR2 YNFKEQ. The CDR3 sequence is CASSQEESGQGAARAFF. The CDR3 DNA reads as TGTGCCAGCAGCCAAGAAGAATCTGGACAGGGGGCTGCTCGAGCTTTCTTT.

This chain links TRBV23-1 with TRBJ2-2, with 7 nucleotides matching TRBD2. TRBV23-1 is sorted into the ORF group, with uncertain function. The CDR3 is 16 amino acids. The junction had 6 bases not matched to a gene; V was cut back by 2 bases and J by 3 bases. CDR3 DNA: TGCGCCAGCAGTCAACCGAGCGGGATCGACACCGGGGAGCTGTTTTTT. Translation: CASSQPSGIDTGELFF.

This chain connects TRBV5-4 to TRBJ2-3; D is possibly TRBD2 (5 bases). Germline lookup yields CDR1 SGHNT and CDR2 YYREEE (reference sequence). This CDR3 region has 17 residues. The ends were cut back, 3 bases at V and 4 bases at J, with 21 bases in the middle. The DNA for the CDR3 is TGTGCCAGCAGCTGGCCGGAGGCCTTACCAGGTGCAGATACGCAGTATTTT. This sequence encodes CASSWPEALPGADTQYF.

The chain recombines TRBV28 with TRBJ2-6, with D perhaps matching TRBD1 (5 bases). V shed 2 bases and J shed 4 bases, with 12 bases lying between them. Germline V gene sequence: CDR1 MDHEN, CDR2 SYDVKM. The CDR3 has 16 amino acids. CDR3 loop: CASSLQGRAGANVLTF. For the CDR3, the DNA is TGTGCCAGCAGTTTACAGGGTCGGGCGGGGGCCAACGTCCTGACTTTC.